This T cell receptor beta chain was recorded in a study of cytomegalovirus exposure and HLA in healthy donors. This CDR3 spans 14 amino acids. V was clipped by 6 bases and J by 6 bases; unmatched bases: 3. Looked up from germline, CDR1 is MNHEY and CDR2 is SMNVEV (reference sequence). 60 Vbeta and 13 Jbeta primers were used in PCR. In the original processing: Later work found 80 million to 85 million unique TCR beta chains, with about 10 million shared. Assay used: immunoSEQ multiplex PCR; TCRdb lists only in-frame clones, some missing. Clonal size and the V and J genes are those of that table, whereas D and trimming came from the DNA. The sample includes about 120,000 clones, 75% to 85% of them seen just once.

Sequencing input: PBMCs. This sequence originates from a man aged 25-45 years in good health and CMV-seropositive. J is TRBJ2-2 and V is TRBV27, with 11 bases fitting TRBD1. CDR3 region: CASRPGQGAGELFF. DNA for the CDR3: TGTGCCAGCAGACCGGGACAGGGGGCCGGGGAGCTGTTTTTT.